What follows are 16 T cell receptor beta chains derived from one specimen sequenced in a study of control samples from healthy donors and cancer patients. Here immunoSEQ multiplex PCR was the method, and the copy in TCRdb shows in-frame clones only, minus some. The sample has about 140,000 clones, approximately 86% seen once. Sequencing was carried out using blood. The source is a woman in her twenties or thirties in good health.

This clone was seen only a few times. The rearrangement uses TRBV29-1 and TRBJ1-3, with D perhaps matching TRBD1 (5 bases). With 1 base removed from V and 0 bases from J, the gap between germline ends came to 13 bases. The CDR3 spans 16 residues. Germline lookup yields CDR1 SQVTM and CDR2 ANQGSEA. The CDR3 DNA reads TGCAGCGTTGAAGTCTGGGGCTGGTACTCTGGAAACACCATATATTTT. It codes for CSVEVWGWYSGNTIYF. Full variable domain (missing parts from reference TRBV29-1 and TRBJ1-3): SAVISQKPSRDICQRGTSLTIQCQVDSQVTMMFWYRQQPGQSLTLIATANQGSEATYESGFVIDKFPISRPNLTFSTLTVSNMSPEDSSIYLCSVEVWGWYSGNTIYFGEGSWLTVV.

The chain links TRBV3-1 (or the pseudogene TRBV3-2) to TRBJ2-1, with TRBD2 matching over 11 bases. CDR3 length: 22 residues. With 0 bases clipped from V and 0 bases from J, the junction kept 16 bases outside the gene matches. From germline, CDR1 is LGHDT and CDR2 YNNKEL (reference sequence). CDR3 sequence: CASSQDVLWALAGGRSYNEQFF. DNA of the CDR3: TGTGCCAGCAGCCAAGACGTTCTTTGGGCTCTAGCGGGAGGCCGCTCCTACAATGAGCAGTTCTTC.

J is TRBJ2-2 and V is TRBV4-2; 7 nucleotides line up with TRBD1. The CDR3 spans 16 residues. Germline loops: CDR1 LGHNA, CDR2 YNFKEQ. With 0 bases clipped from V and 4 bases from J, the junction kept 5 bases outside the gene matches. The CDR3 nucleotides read TGTGCCAGCAGCCAAGATTCTACAGGGGTCACCGGGGAGCTGTTTTTT. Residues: CASSQDSTGVTGELFF.

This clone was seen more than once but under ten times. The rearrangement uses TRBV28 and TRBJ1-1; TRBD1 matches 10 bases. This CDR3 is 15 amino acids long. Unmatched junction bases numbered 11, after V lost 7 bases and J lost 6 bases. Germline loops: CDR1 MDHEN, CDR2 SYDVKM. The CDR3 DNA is TGTGCCAGCACTACCCCGGGGACAGGGGAGTCTGAAGCTTTCTTT. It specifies CASTTPGTGESEAFF.

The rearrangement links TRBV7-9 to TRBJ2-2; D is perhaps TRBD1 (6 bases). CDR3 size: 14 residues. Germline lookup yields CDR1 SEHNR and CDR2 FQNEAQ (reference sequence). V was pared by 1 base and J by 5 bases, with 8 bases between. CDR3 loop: CASSLGQGTGELFF. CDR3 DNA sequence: TGTGCCAGCAGCTTAGGCCAGGGGACCGGGGAGCTGTTTTTT.

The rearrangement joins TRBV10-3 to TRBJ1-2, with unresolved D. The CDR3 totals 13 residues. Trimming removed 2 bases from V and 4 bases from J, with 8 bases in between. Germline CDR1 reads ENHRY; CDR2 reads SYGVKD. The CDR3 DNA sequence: TGTGCCATCAGTGAGCCGTCAAGCTATGGCTACACCTTC. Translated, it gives CAISEPSSYGYTF.

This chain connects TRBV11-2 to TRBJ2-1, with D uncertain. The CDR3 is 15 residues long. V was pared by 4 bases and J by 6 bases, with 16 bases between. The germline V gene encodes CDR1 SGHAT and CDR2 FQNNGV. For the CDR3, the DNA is TGTGCCAGCAGCTACGGCAGCAAAGTGGGCAATGAGCAGTTCTTC. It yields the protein CASSYGSKVGNEQFF.

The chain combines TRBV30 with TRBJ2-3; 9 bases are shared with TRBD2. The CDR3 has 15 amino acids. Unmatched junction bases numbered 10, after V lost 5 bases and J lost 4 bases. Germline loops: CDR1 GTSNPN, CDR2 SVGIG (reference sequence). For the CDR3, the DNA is TGTGCCTGGGGAGATCTAGCGGGATTGGCAGATACGCAGTATTTT. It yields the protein CAWGDLAGLADTQYF.

The CDR3 reads CASSSQGVGYTF. The CDR3 region has the DNA TGTGCCAGCAGCTCACAGGGGGTCGGCTACACCTTC. The chain carries TRBV11-2 and TRBJ1-2; TRBD1 matches 8 bases. V gave up 4 bases and J gave up 8 bases; unmatched junction bases: 3. Germline CDR1 SGHAT, CDR2 FQNNGV. This CDR3 has 12 amino acids. Full variable domain (remainder filled in from reference TRBV11-2 and TRBJ1-2): EAGVAQSPRYKIIEKRQSVAFWCNPISGHATLYWYQQILGQGPKLLIQFQNNGVVDDSQLPKDRFSAERLKGVDSTLKIQPAKLEDSAVYLCASSSQGVGYTFGSGTRLTVV.

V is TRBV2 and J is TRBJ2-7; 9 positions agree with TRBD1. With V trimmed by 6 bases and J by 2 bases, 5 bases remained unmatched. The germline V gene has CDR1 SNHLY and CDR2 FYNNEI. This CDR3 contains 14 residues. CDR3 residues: CASRETGGAYEQYF. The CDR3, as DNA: TGTGCCAGCAGGGAGACAGGGGGGGCCTACGAGCAGTACTTC. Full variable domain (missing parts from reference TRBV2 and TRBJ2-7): EPEVTQTPSHQVTQMGQEVILRCVPISNHLYFYWYRQILGQKVEFLVSFYNNEISEKSEIFDDQFSVERPDGSNFTLKIRSTKLEDSAMYFCASRETGGAYEQYFGPGTRLTVT.

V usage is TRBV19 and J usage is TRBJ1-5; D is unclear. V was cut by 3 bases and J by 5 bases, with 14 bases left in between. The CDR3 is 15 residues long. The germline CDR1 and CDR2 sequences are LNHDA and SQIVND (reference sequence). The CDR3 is CASSMTVYADQPQHF. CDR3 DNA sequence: TGTGCCAGTAGTATGACCGTCTATGCAGATCAGCCCCAGCATTTT.

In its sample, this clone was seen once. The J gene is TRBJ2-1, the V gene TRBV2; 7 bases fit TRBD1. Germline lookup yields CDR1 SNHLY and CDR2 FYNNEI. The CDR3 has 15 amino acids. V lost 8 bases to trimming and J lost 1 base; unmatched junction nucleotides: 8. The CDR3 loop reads CASRGGQDSYNEQFF. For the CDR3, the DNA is TGTGCCAGCCGTGGAGGACAGGATTCCTACAATGAGCAGTTCTTC.

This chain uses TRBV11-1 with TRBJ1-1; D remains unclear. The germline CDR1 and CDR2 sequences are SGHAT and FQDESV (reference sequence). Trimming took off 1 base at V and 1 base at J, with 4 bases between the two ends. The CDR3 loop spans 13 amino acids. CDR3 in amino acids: CASSLGRNTEAFF. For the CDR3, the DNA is TGTGCCAGCAGCTTAGGCAGGAACACTGAAGCTTTCTTT.

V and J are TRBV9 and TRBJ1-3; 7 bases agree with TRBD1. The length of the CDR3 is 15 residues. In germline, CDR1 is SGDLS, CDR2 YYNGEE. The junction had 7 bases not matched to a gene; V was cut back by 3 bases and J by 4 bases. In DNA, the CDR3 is TGTGCCAGCAGCGCCCGGGACAGCCTCGGAAACACCATATATTTT. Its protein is CASSARDSLGNTIYF.

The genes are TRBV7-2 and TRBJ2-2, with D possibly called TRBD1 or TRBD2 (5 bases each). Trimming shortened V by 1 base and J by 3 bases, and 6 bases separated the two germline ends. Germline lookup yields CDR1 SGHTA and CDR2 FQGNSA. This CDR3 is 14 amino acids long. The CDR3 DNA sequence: TGTGCCAGCAGCTTAGAGGGACACACCGGGGAGCTGTTTTTT. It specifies CASSLEGHTGELFF.

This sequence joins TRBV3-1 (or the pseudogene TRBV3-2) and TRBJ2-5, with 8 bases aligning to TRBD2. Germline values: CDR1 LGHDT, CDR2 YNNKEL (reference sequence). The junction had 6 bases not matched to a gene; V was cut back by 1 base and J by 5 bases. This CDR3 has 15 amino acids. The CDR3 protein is CASSQGSGGPETQYF. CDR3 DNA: TGTGCCAGCAGCCAAGGATCGGGAGGGCCGGAGACCCAGTACTTC.